Listed below are T cell receptor beta chains from one sample, sequenced in a study of blood T cell repertoires in COVID-19. Sequenced by immunoSEQ multiplex PCR; TCRdb stores in-frame clones only, minus some. The top ten clones hold 8.9% of a sample with about 250,000 clones, roughly 83% of them seen once. Sequencing was done on a sample of peripheral blood. These TCRs come from a man older than 75 with acute or convalescent COVID-19. Both conserved end residues are part of each CDR3. Each record gives: V gene, CDR3 length, CDR3 protein.

v_call: TRBV2; cdr3_length: 17; cdr3_aa: CASSVIPTGSSTDTQYF
v_call: TRBV19; cdr3_length: 12; cdr3_aa: CASRSPNYEQYF
v_call: TRBV24-1; cdr3_length: 15; cdr3_aa: CATSSSGQGGQPQHF
v_call: TRBV5-1; cdr3_length: 16; cdr3_aa: CASSSVRTGDLRVQYF
v_call: TRBV13; cdr3_length: 14; cdr3_aa: CASSTGGQGYEQYF
v_call: TRBV19; cdr3_length: 14; cdr3_aa: CASSTSRDSYEQYF
v_call: TRBV15; cdr3_length: 18; cdr3_aa: CATSRVGERIYSNQPQHF
v_call: TRBV6-1; cdr3_length: 14; cdr3_aa: CASSEAWTGYEQYF
v_call: TRBV25-1; cdr3_length: 13; cdr3_aa: CASREGFNTEAFF
v_call: TRBV3-1/TRBV3-2; cdr3_length: 16; cdr3_aa: CASSQVAGSSYNEQFF
v_call: TRBV2; cdr3_length: 14; cdr3_aa: CASSRGDSHIEQYF
v_call: TRBV24-1; cdr3_length: 9; cdr3_aa: CATGSGYTF
v_call: TRBV7-2; cdr3_length: 16; cdr3_aa: CASSPLGGGGTGELFF
v_call: TRBV6-5; cdr3_length: 15; cdr3_aa: CASRGTWHLSTEAFF
v_call: TRBV6-1; cdr3_length: 14; cdr3_aa: CASIGRRGNTEAFF
v_call: TRBV6-1; cdr3_length: 17; cdr3_aa: CASSATTGLRSNQPQHF
v_call: TRBV2; cdr3_length: 13; cdr3_aa: CASSFEVVNIQYF
v_call: TRBV6-4; cdr3_length: 20; cdr3_aa: CASSDSMSRRGFWGNQPQHF
v_call: TRBV10-3; cdr3_length: 19; cdr3_aa: CAISERGLGRASGADEQFF
v_call: TRBV5-6; cdr3_length: 15; cdr3_aa: CASSPSGSLSYEQYF
v_call: TRBV10-1; cdr3_length: 15; cdr3_aa: CASSESLSSGNTIYF
v_call: TRBV7-3; cdr3_length: 13; cdr3_aa: CASSHSGLSEQYF
v_call: TRBV18; cdr3_length: 12; cdr3_aa: CASSDMNQPQHF
v_call: TRBV14; cdr3_length: 15; cdr3_aa: CASSQDRTVNSPLHF
v_call: TRBV5-1; cdr3_length: 15; cdr3_aa: CASSLTGPTGSPLHF
v_call: TRBV11-2; cdr3_length: 15; cdr3_aa: CASSLDSGRTDTQYF
v_call: TRBV28; cdr3_length: 15; cdr3_aa: CASSYPPTEGNTIYF
v_call: TRBV6-5; cdr3_length: 13; cdr3_aa: CASREHRGHEQYF
v_call: TRBV15; cdr3_length: 15; cdr3_aa: CATSRGTGTSVGYTF